Listed below are T cell receptor beta chains from one sample, sequenced in a study of human T cells and chemical hapten exposure. TCRdb re-derived calls from the RACE reads in MiXCR, one entry per CDR3 protein. The sample records 95,000 to 150,000 distinct CDR3 sequences, about 11% being singletons. The sample was whole blood, taken in connection with sensitization to the hapten diphenylcyclopropenone (DPC). Receptor source: a woman in her fifties or sixties with alopecia areata. Some clones in this sample may be carry-over from other donors' samples. Both conserved end residues are part of each CDR3. A D gene is named only where the DNA matches it firmly. Clone size is not always given. Where it is, it says once, few, many or a class for expanded clones.

CDR3 DNA | CDR3 protein | J gene | V gene | clone size | D gene
TGTGCCAGCAGCCAAGACCCCCAGGACAGACATCAGCCCCAGCATTTT | CASSQDPQDRHQPQHF | TRBJ1-5 | TRBV14 | few | .
TGTGCCAGCAGCAAGACACAGAAAGCTTTCTTT | CASSKTQKAFF | TRBJ1-1 | TRBV7-9 | . | .
TGTGCCAGCAGCCCCCGGACAGGTGACACTGAAGCTTTCTTT | CASSPRTGDTEAFF | TRBJ1-1 | TRBV7-8 | . | TRBD1
TGTGCCAGCAGCGTAGGGGGAGCTTACACAGATACGCAGTATTTT | CASSVGGAYTDTQYF | TRBJ2-3 | TRBV9 | . | .
TGTGCCAGCAGTCCTAAGACAGGGATGAATTCACCCCTCCACTTT | CASSPKTGMNSPLHF | TRBJ1-6 | TRBV12-3/TRBV12-4 | few | TRBD1
TGTGCCAGCAGCCCTTTAGCGGGGCATTACGAGCAGTACTTC | CASSPLAGHYEQYF | TRBJ2-7 | TRBV4-2 | few | TRBD2
TGTGCCAGCAGTTACCGGGGCGGGGGGAAAATCGGCAATGAGCAGTTCTTC | CASSYRGGGKIGNEQFF | TRBJ2-1 | TRBV6-5 | . | TRBD2
TGCAGTGCTAGAGTACGGGCAGAGAGTAACTATGGCTACACCTTC | CSARVRAESNYGYTF | TRBJ1-2 | TRBV20-1 | once | .
TGTGCCAGCAGCCAGGAAGGAAATCAGCCCCAGCATTTT | CASSQEGNQPQHF | TRBJ1-5 | TRBV3-1 | few | .
TGTGCCAGCGGGAGTTCCGCGGCAGGTACGCAGTATTTT | CASGSSAAGTQYF | TRBJ2-3 | TRBV4-2 | many | .
TGTGCCAGCAGCCCCCAACAGGGATACGAGCAGTACTTC | CASSPQQGYEQYF | TRBJ2-7 | TRBV7-2 | many | .
TGTGCCAGCACATTCGGGGAGGAGCAGTACTTC | CASTFGEEQYF | TRBJ2-7 | TRBV25-1 | few | .
TGCAGCGTCCTCCTGGGGGGCCTCTCCTCCTCTGGGGCCAACGTCCTGACTTTC | CSVLLGGLSSSGANVLTF | TRBJ2-6 | TRBV29-1 | . | .
TGTGCCAGCAGTTACGCTGCTAGCCCCTCCTACGAGCAGTACTTC | CASSYAASPSYEQYF | TRBJ2-7 | TRBV6-5 | many | .
TGTGCCAGCAGCTTACAGGGGAATCAGCCCCAGCATTTT | CASSLQGNQPQHF | TRBJ1-5 | TRBV6-5 | many | TRBD1
TGCAGCGTTGGGGGAGCGACGAGGGGTACCTACAATGAGCAGTTCTTC | CSVGGATRGTYNEQFF | TRBJ2-1 | TRBV29-1 | many | .
TGTGCCAGCAGTTTGGGACAGGGGATGGCCCCCCTCCACTTT | CASSLGQGMAPLHF | TRBJ1-6 | TRBV12-3/TRBV12-4 | . | TRBD1
TGCAGTGCTAGAGATTTGCGGTACGAAGCTTTCTTT | CSARDLRYEAFF | TRBJ1-1 | TRBV20-1 | many | .
TGTGCTAGTGGCGAGGGGACTAGCGCAAACACAGATACGCAGTATTTT | CASGEGTSANTDTQYF | TRBJ2-3 | TRBV12-5 | few | TRBD2
TGTGCCTGTCGGGACACCCCCACCGAGACCCAGTACTTC | CACRDTPTETQYF | TRBJ2-5 | TRBV6-5 | few | .
TGTGCCAGCTCGCCCACCTCCGGGGGGAGTAATTCACCCCTCCACTTT | CASSPTSGGSNSPLHF | TRBJ1-6 | TRBV18 | . | .
TGCGCCAGCAGCCAAGTTGGGACAGGGTCCGACGAGCAGTACTTC | CASSQVGTGSDEQYF | TRBJ2-7 | TRBV4-1 | . | TRBD1
TGTGCCAGCAGCTTAGGAGCAGGGGGGGAGACCCAGTACTTC | CASSLGAGGETQYF | TRBJ2-5 | TRBV7-9 | . | .
TGCAGTGCTACGACTAGCGGGGCCTCCACAGATACGCAGTATTTT | CSATTSGASTDTQYF | TRBJ2-3 | TRBV20-1 | many | TRBD2
TGTGCCACCAGTGATTCCTCCGAATACAATGAGCAGTTCTTC | CATSDSSEYNEQFF | TRBJ2-1 | TRBV24-1 | many | .
TGTGCCAGCAGCTTGGGGTCTAGCGGGGCCCTCAGCTCCTACAATGAGCAGTTCTTC | CASSLGSSGALSSYNEQFF | TRBJ2-1 | TRBV5-6 | . | TRBD2
TGTGCCAGCAGCTCCACGGGGGGCAGGCAAGAGACCCAGTACTTC | CASSSTGGRQETQYF | TRBJ2-5 | TRBV7-3 | many | .
TGCGCCAGCAGCATTCCCGGGACAGGGTACGACGAGCAGTACTTC | CASSIPGTGYDEQYF | TRBJ2-7 | TRBV5-1 | . | TRBD1
TGTGCCAGCAGCCAAGGGCCCTCCTGGGGAGAGACCCAGTACTTC | CASSQGPSWGETQYF | TRBJ2-5 | TRBV7-6 | . | .